The 26 T cell receptor beta chains reported below all come from one sample, sequenced in a study of shared clonotypes between healthy human individuals. Generated by immunoSEQ multiplex PCR, the TCRdb table keeps only in-frame clones and is missing some. The table has some 580,000 clones, more than 95% seen once; the top ten hold around 0.06%. The specimen sequenced was naive CD4+ T cells sorted from blood. Subset in this sample: CD45RA+ positively selected. These receptors were obtained from a woman between 25 and 40 years old in good health.

The V and J genes are TRBV30 and TRBJ1-5; 7 bases fit TRBD1. The CDR3 has 13 amino acids. Germline V gene lookup returns CDR1 GTSNPN and CDR2 SVGIG (reference sequence). With 3 bases clipped from V and 5 bases from J, the junction kept 4 bases outside the gene matches. CDR3 nucleotides: TGTGCCTGGAGCAGCGACAGGGATCAGCCCCAGCATTTT. Translating it yields CAWSSDRDQPQHF. Filled out from reference TRBV30 and TRBJ1-5, the complete variable domain reads SQTIHQWPATLVQPVGSPLSLECTVEGTSNPNLYWYRQAAGRGLQLLFYSVGIGQISSEVPQNLSASRPQDRQFILSSKKLLLSDSGFYLCAWSSDRDQPQHFGDGTRLSIL.

This chain joins TRBV5-1 and TRBJ2-5, with TRBD1 as a possible D gene (6 bases). TRBJ2-7 matches the DNA end more closely, so the J call is doubtful. Germline V lookup: CDR1 SGHRS, CDR2 YFSETQ. This CDR3 comprises 13 residues. The CDR3 loop reads CASSGDNSYEQYF. CDR3 nucleotide sequence: TGCGCCAGCAGTGGGGACAATTCCTACGAGCAGTACTTC.

The genes are TRBV19 and TRBJ1-1; possible D gene TRBD1, 5 bases. The CDR3 has 15 amino acids. CDR1 LNHDA and CDR2 SQIVND come from the germline V gene (reference sequence). Trimming removed 1 base at V and 4 bases at J, with 13 bases between. DNA for the CDR3: TGTGCCAGTAGTATAGCGGGGGGACCCCCCACTGAAGCTTTCTTT. Protein: CASSIAGGPPTEAFF.

The rearrangement joins TRBV18 to TRBJ2-7; the D call may be TRBD1 or TRBD2 (5 bases each). V shed 3 bases and J shed 5 bases, with 17 bases lying between them. The CDR3 totals 15 residues. Germline CDR1 and CDR2: KGHSH and LQKENI. Here the CDR3 DNA reads TGTGCCAGCTCACCCTCAGAGGGGCTTTACCACGAGCAGTACTTC. Translating it yields CASSPSEGLYHEQYF.

The chain carries TRBV14 and TRBJ2-2; possible D gene TRBD2, 5 bases. V was trimmed by 1 base and J by 6 bases, leaving 9 bases between them. This CDR3 has 14 residues. Germline V gene data show CDR1 as SGHDN and CDR2 as FVKESK. The CDR3 bases are TGTGCCAGCAGCCAAGTGGTAGCGTCCGGGGAGCTGTTTTTT. Protein sequence: CASSQVVASGELFF.

The CDR3 nucleotides read TGTGCCAGCAGATTGACAGGGGTCAACACTGAAGCTTTCTTT. Amino acid sequence: CASRLTGVNTEAFF. This chain connects TRBV6-5 to TRBJ1-1; 8 bases match TRBD1. CDR1 MNHEY and CDR2 SVGAGI come from the germline V gene. Trimming cost V 6 bases and J 2 bases; bases outside gene matches: 5. The CDR3 runs 14 residues.

V and J are TRBV10-3 and TRBJ2-7; 9 nucleotides match TRBD1. The CDR3 totals 17 residues. In germline, CDR1 is ENHRY, CDR2 SYGVKD. V shed 4 bases and J 4 bases; nucleotides not matched to a gene: 14. Here the CDR3 reads CAISAGQGLEHAYEQYF. Here the CDR3 DNA reads TGTGCCATCAGTGCGGGACAGGGACTCGAACACGCTTACGAGCAGTACTTC.

This rearrangement joins TRBV5-1 to TRBJ1-3, with D maybe TRBD1 (6 bases). CDR1 and CDR2 (germline): SGHRS, YFSETQ. The CDR3 spans 15 residues. The V gene lost 5 bases and the J gene lost 2 bases, with 14 bases spanning the gap. CDR3 in DNA: TGCGCCAGCAGGAGGGGGGAGGCGGCTGGAAACACCATATATTTT. Its protein is CASRRGEAAGNTIYF.

The genes are TRBV15 and TRBJ2-1, with 9 positions matching TRBD1. This CDR3 has 13 residues. Trimming cost V 7 bases and J 9 bases; bases outside gene matches: 7. Germline assignment: CDR1 LNHNV and CDR2 YYDKDF (reference sequence). DNA for the CDR3: TGTGCCACCAAAAGACAGGGGGGAACTGAGCAGTTCTTC. Encoded protein: CATKRQGGTEQFF.

J is TRBJ2-5 and V is TRBV2, with no clear D. V lost 7 bases and J 6 bases, leaving 12 bases between the germline ends. This CDR3 has 12 residues. The germline gives CDR1 SNHLY, CDR2 FYNNEI. CDR3 in amino acids: CASTFSSQTQYF. CDR3 in DNA: TGTGCCAGCACTTTCTCATCCCAGACCCAGTACTTC.

The V call is TRBV6-5, the J call TRBJ1-2; D gene uncertain. V gave up 4 bases and J gave up 7 bases, with 10 bases separating them. The CDR3 covers 12 residues. Germline CDR1 and CDR2: MNHEY and SVGAGI. The CDR3 DNA reads TGTGCCAGCAGTTCCCAGGAGGGTGGCTACACCTTC. This translates into CASSSQEGGYTF.

This chain uses TRBV5-8 with TRBJ2-7; TRBD2 is a possible D gene (6 bases). The CDR3 has 14 amino acids. Trimming took off 0 bases at V and 1 base at J, with 8 bases between the two ends. CDR1 and CDR2 (germline): SGHTS, YDEGEE. The DNA for the CDR3 is TGTGCCAGCAGCTTGGGACTAGTTTCCTACGAGCAGTACTTC. As protein: CASSLGLVSYEQYF.

This rearrangement joins TRBV4-1 to TRBJ2-7; 13 nucleotides match TRBD2. The CDR3 loop spans 16 amino acids. The V gene end was trimmed by 4 bases and the J gene end by 2 bases; junction bases not matched to a gene: 5. CDR1 and CDR2 from the germline V gene are MGHRA and YSYEKL. DNA for the CDR3: TGCGCCAGCAGCCTTGCCGGGACTAGCGGGACCTACGAGCAGTACTTC. Translation: CASSLAGTSGTYEQYF.

The rearrangement links TRBV6-5 to TRBJ2-2, with 11 bases identical to TRBD1. Germline CDR1 is MNHEY and CDR2 is SVGAGI. J was trimmed by 7 bases and V by 6 bases; bases with no gene match: 7. This CDR3 is built from 15 residues. CDR3 protein: CASSRDRGLFGELFF. The CDR3 DNA sequence: TGTGCCAGCAGCCGGGACAGGGGGTTGTTCGGGGAGCTGTTTTTT.

This clone is a singleton in its sample. This chain links TRBV28 with TRBJ1-5; D is undetermined. Germline V CDR1 and CDR2: MDHEN, SYDVKM. Deletions cut 2 bases from V and 1 base from J, with 12 bases between. The CDR3 length is 16 residues. CDR3 loop: CASSLIVGISNQPQHF. CDR3 DNA: TGTGCCAGCAGTTTAATCGTAGGGATAAGCAATCAGCCCCAGCATTTT.

The rearrangement links TRBV7-2 to TRBJ2-7, with 8 nucleotides matching TRBD2. J lost 6 bases, V lost 3 bases, and 7 bases had no gene match. CDR1 is SGHTA and CDR2 is FQGNSA in the germline V gene. The CDR3 spans 14 residues. CDR3 sequence: CASSFGRGSGEQYF. As DNA, the CDR3 is TGTGCCAGCAGCTTCGGGAGGGGTAGTGGCGAGCAGTACTTC.

The rearrangement links TRBV6-5 to TRBJ1-1; D not resolved. The germline V and J ends were trimmed by 6 bases and 8 bases, with 22 bases remaining between them. Germline V CDR1 and CDR2: MNHEY, SVGAGI. The CDR3 contains 15 residues. CDR3 region: CASSFSPDGVLEAFF. The CDR3 nucleotides read TGTGCCAGCAGCTTCTCTCCGGACGGAGTCCTGGAAGCTTTCTTT.

For this clone: The same CDR3 also results from other DNA sequences found in this sample. This rearrangement joins TRBV5-1 to TRBJ2-7; 8 nucleotides match TRBD1. Per the germline V gene, CDR1 is SGHRS and CDR2 is YFSETQ. J gave up 2 bases and V 4 bases, and 5 bases lay outside the gene matches. The length of the CDR3 is 14 residues. CDR3 residues: CASSPDRGPYEQYF. CDR3 DNA: TGCGCCAGCAGCCCCGACAGGGGTCCCTACGAGCAGTACTTC. Drawing the rest from reference TRBV5-1 and TRBJ2-7, the complete variable domain is KAGVTQTPRYLIKTRGQQVTLSCSPISGHRSVSWYQQTPGQGLQFLFEYFSETQRNKGNFPGRFSGRQFSNSRSEMNVSTLELGDSALYLCASSPDRGPYEQYFGPGTRLTVT.

The chain is built from TRBV7-1 and TRBJ2-7; 9 bases agree with TRBD2. TRBV7-1 is an ORF; its function is uncertain. The CDR3 spans 15 residues. V trimming: 4 bases; J trimming: 5 bases; junction bases outside the gene matches: 9. Here the CDR3 DNA reads TGTGCCAGCAGCTTAACGGCGGGAGGGCCTCACGAGCAGTACTTC. It encodes CASSLTAGGPHEQYF.

The V gene is TRBV29-1, the J gene TRBJ1-2; 12 bases agree with TRBD1. The CDR3 contains 12 residues. Trimming at V came to 7 bases and at J to 8 bases, leaving 5 bases not matched to a gene. The germline V gene encodes CDR1 SQVTM and CDR2 ANQGSEA. In DNA form, the CDR3 reads TGCAGCGCCCGGGACAGGGGGCCGGGCTACACCTTC. Its protein product is CSARDRGPGYTF.

This chain joins TRBV5-1 and TRBJ1-1; possibly TRBD1 for D (5 bases). This CDR3 comprises 16 residues. V lost 0 bases and J 0 bases, leaving 12 bases between the germline ends. CDR1 and CDR2 from the germline V gene are SGHRS and YFSETQ. CDR3 loop: CASSLGRDRLNTEAFF. DNA of the CDR3: TGCGCCAGCAGCTTGGGCCGGGACCGGTTGAACACTGAAGCTTTCTTT.

CDR3 region: CASSRGQPSYEQYF. DNA for the CDR3: TGTGCCAGCTCTAGGGGACAGCCGTCCTACGAGCAGTACTTC. The chain has TRBV18 and TRBJ2-7, with TRBD1 matching over 7 bases. Germline CDR1 KGHSH, CDR2 LQKENI. The length of the CDR3 is 14 residues. J gave up 1 base and V 6 bases, and 6 bases lay outside the gene matches. Using reference TRBV18 and TRBJ2-7 for the parts outside the CDR3, the full variable domain is NAGVMQNPRHLVRRRGQEARLRCSPMKGHSHVYWYRQLPEEGLKFMVYLQKENIIDESGMPKERFSAEFPKEGPSILRIQQVVRGDSAAYFCASSRGQPSYEQYFGPGTRLTVT.

The chain has TRBV27 and TRBJ1-1, with a weak D call TRBD1 (6 bases). Trimming removed 3 bases at V and 7 bases at J, with 18 bases between. CDR1 and CDR2 from the germline V gene are MNHEY and SMNVEV (reference sequence). This CDR3 has 15 amino acids. This CDR3 is CASSFQGPLVNEAFF. For the CDR3, the DNA is TGTGCCAGCAGTTTTCAGGGGCCTTTGGTTAATGAAGCTTTCTTT.

The chain joins TRBV30 to TRBJ2-3; a weak D match, TRBD2 (5 bases). With 4 bases removed from V and 6 bases from J, the gap between germline ends came to 8 bases. CDR3 length: 11 amino acids. Germline V gene sequence: CDR1 GTSNPN, CDR2 SVGIG (reference sequence). CDR3 region: CAWNPGDTQYF. As DNA, the CDR3 is TGTGCCTGGAATCCGGGGGATACGCAGTATTTT.

The CDR3 loop is CASSLAVMNTEAFF. In DNA form, the CDR3 reads TGTGCCAGCAGCTTAGCGGTCATGAACACTGAAGCTTTCTTT. This chain joins TRBV7-2 and TRBJ1-1; no definite D call. The CDR3 extends over 14 amino acids. Trimming pared 0 bases from V and 0 bases from J, leaving 5 bases between. CDR1 and CDR2 from the germline V gene are SGHTA and FQGNSA.

The chain couples TRBV19 to TRBJ2-5, with 7 bases matching TRBD1. Matching the DNA end better, TRBJ2-7 makes the J call doubtful. The CDR3 consists of 12 residues. CDR1 LNHDA and CDR2 SQIVND come from the germline V gene (reference sequence). This CDR3 reads CASRGTAYEQYF. CDR3 in DNA: TGTGCCAGTAGGGGGACAGCATACGAGCAGTACTTC.